This TCR beta chain was captured by sequencing in a study of T cells in Graves' hyperthyroidism and ophthalmopathy. Trimming cost V 2 bases and J 7 bases, with 11 bases left between them. The germline gives CDR1 SGHVS, CDR2 FNYEAQ. The CDR3 consists of 14 residues. Amplification of TCR beta CDR3 regions used RNA as the template. HTBI primers drove first-round RT-PCR of the TCR CDR3. TCRdb analysed the multiplex PCR reads with MiXCR anew, one entry per CDR3 protein. The repertoire has around 660,000 distinct CDR3 sequences, less than 45% of them found once; the top ten carry less than 9.5%. The chain has TRBV7-6 and TRBJ2-2; no clear D. The TCR comes from an adult man with Graves' disease, either hyperthyroidism or ophthalmopathy (not recorded which). The specimen was peripheral blood or thyroid tissue (not recorded which). The CDR3 sequence: CASSLLKNGGELFF. In nucleotides, the CDR3 is TGTGCCAGCAGCTTACTAAAGAATGGCGGGGAGCTGTTTTTT. The full variable domain, with the rest looked up from reference TRBV7-6 and TRBJ2-2, is GAGVSQSPRYKVTKRGQDVALRCDPISGHVSLYWYRQALGQGPEFLTYFNYEAQQDKSGLPNDRFSAERPEGSISTLTIQRTEQRDSAMYRCASSLLKNGGELFFGEGSRLTVL.